This TCR beta chain was captured by sequencing in a study of T cells in localized non-small cell lung cancer. Study-wide findings and caveats: Elevated circulating T cell density in blood was associated with longer overall survival. Appearances in adjacent lung were noted for a median about 50 of the top 100 tumor clones. Heterogeneity within the tumor remains possible, as just one region underwent sequencing.

Notes on this clone: Antigen unknown.

The assay was immunoSEQ multiplex PCR, and TCRdb's table has in-frame clones only and misses some. The sample lists tens of thousands of clones, around 80% seen once, with around 15% in the top ten. The TCR originated in a male donor at least 60 years old with stage III squamous cell lung carcinoma. Sequences were derived from peripheral blood, sampled before any cancer treatment.

CDR3 sequence (DNA): TGTGCCTGGAGTGTAGGCAACACCATATATTTT. Its translation: CAWSVGNTIYF. This chain links TRBV30 with TRBJ1-3; D is uncertain. V shed 0 bases and J shed 7 bases, with 4 bases lying between them. CDR3 length: 11 residues. Germline CDR1 and CDR2: GTSNPN and SVGIG (reference sequence).